This T cell receptor beta chain was identified in a study of blood T cell repertoires in COVID-19. Sequencing used immunoSEQ multiplex PCR; TCRdb keeps in-frame clones, though not all of them. The sample shows about 240,000 clones, approximately 87% of them seen only once. Germline CDR1 and CDR2: SNHLY and FYNNEI. This CDR3 region has 13 residues. The trim removed 2 bases at V and 8 bases at J, leaving 5 bases unmatched. This clone turned up a few times. The sequencing sample was made of peripheral blood. The sequence came from a man in his 60s with acute or convalescent COVID-19. The chain couples TRBV2 to TRBJ1-2; 7 bases are a match to TRBD1. The CDR3 reads CASSERTGEGYTF. The CDR3 DNA reads as TGTGCCAGCAGTGAAAGGACAGGAGAGGGCTACACCTTC.